This T cell receptor beta chain was captured in a study of identical twins (dated by TCRdb to the mid-2010s). A note on the overall study: The study deep-sequenced TCR alpha and beta repertoires from monozygotic twins, unrelated adults of various ages and cord blood to test whether fetal clonotypes persist. To rule out contamination, the twin experiments were replicated at different times with different library preparation protocols.

This clonotype has at least ten counts. Its specific antigen is unknown. No quality values exist for individual bases; no much larger clone is one base distant. Overall study results and their limits: Fewer insertions were carried by abundant cord blood beta clonotypes; a weaker similar trend was observed in young adult naive repertoires, while no such trend was observed in memory repertoires. A weaker excess of twin sharing was found in beta out-of-frame sequences because the signal-to-noise ratio was lowered by fewer shared sequences. Out-of-frame TCR alpha sequences shared between twins showed an excess of low generation-probability sequences compared with coincidental sharing between unrelated individuals. Invariant T cells such as MAIT and iNKT could partly confound zero-insertion analyses, though diverse VJ usage argued against this for most clonotypes. Recombination models systematically underestimated out-of-frame TCR alpha sharing in monozygotic twins but agreed with sharing between unrelated individuals. Because the same donors could not be followed over many years, the conclusions depended on cross-sectional statistical analysis.

CDR3 length: 14 amino acids, cysteine to phenylalanine. The only DNA kept is the CDR3, 42 bases in frame from the first base. The trim is 2 bases for V and 4 bases for J, with a gap of 8 bases between the germline ends. All donors were healthy Caucasians. Three pairs of female monozygotic twins, all aged roughly 18 to 29 years, made up the twin cohort. Miltenyi CD45RO+ enrichment and human naive T-cell isolation kits were used to isolate memory (CD45RO+) and naive T cells from PBMC. Library preparation was by 5' RACE. The instrument was an Illumina HiSeq 2000. A universal primer binding site was added through template switching, and the final cDNA carried a unique molecular identifier so that TCR cDNA molecules could be counted accurately. Specific primers in the conserved constant-segment region were used to synthesize first-strand cDNA for TCR alpha and beta chains. Each cDNA library was double barcoded, with a SMART-Mk sample barcode plus Illumina barcodes, to control for contamination. TruSeq adapter sequences and Illumina sample barcodes were added in two successive PCR steps. The Illumina HiSeq platform was used with custom primers to sequence TCR alpha and beta cDNA libraries. As for how the authors treated the data: MiGEC processed the raw reads to extract unique molecular identifiers, while MiXCR was used to determine the CDR3 positions. Recombination models were inferred per individual with the repgenHMM and IGoR tools using an EM algorithm. Shared clonotype analysis was performed with the tcR package in R, normalizing sharing by the product of cloneset sizes. To study raw recombination free of thymic and clonal selection effects, out-of-frame nonproductive sequences were analyzed. TCRdb reanalyzed the raw reads on its own, using fastp at Q25 for trimming and MiXCR for clone calling, and kept in-frame beta chains. Rows are combined by CDR3 protein, so each entry shows the most common genes and DNA. The V and J calls were determined by TCRdb, not by the authors. The sample yields around 280,000 distinct CDR3 sequences; about 8.3% were counted once. Less than 2.5% of the sample goes to the ten largest clones.

The data were also submitted as part of a second study, on yellow fever vaccine responses in identical twins. As described in the second report: According to the authors, in identical twins the way T cells responded to vaccination appeared partly convergent and partly personalized. Focusing on identical twins, the study followed the T cell clones that responded to the vaccine, and did so with precision.

The source material was memory (CD45RO+) T cells sorted from blood. The sample's cell subset or site label, decoded: CD45RO+ enriched T cells. This receptor was identified in a woman under 30 in good health. Recombination linked TRBV12-3 or TRBV12-4 to TRBJ2-2, with no D gene named confidently. For the CDR3, the sequence is CASSLRPGTGELFF. The sequenced DNA is TGTGCCAGCAGTTTAAGGCCAGGCACCGGGGAGCTGTTTTTT.